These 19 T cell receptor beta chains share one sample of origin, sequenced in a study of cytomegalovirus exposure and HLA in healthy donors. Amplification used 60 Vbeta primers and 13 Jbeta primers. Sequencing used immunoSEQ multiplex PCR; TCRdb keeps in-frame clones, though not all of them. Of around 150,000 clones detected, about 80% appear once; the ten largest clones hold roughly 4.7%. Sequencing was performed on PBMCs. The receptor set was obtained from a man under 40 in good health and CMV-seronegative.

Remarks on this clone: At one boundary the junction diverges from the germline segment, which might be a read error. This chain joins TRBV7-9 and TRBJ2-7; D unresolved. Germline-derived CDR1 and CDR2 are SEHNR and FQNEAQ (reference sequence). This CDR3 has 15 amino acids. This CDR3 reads CSSTHPQAGPYEQYF. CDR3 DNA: TGTTCCAGCACCCACCCCCAGGCTGGCCCTTACGAGCAGTACTTC. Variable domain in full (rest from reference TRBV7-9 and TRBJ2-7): DTGVSQNPRHKITKRGQNVTFRCDPISEHNRLYWYRQTLGQGPEFLTYFQNEAQLEKSRLLSDRFSAERPKGSFSTLEIQRTEQGDSAMYLCSSTHPQAGPYEQYFGPGTRLTVT.

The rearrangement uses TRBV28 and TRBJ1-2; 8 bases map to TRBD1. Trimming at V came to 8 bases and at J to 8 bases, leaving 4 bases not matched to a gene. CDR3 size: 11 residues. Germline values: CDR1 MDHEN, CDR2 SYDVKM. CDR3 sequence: CASSDRGGYTF. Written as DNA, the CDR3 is TGTGCCAGCTCCGACAGGGGAGGCTACACCTTC.

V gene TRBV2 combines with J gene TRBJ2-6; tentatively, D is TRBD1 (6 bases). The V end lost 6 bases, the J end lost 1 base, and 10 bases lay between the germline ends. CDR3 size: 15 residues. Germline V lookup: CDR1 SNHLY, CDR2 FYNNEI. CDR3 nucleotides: TGTGCCAGCAGCTACAGGGAATCTGGGGCCAACGTCCTGACTTTC. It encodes CASSYRESGANVLTF.

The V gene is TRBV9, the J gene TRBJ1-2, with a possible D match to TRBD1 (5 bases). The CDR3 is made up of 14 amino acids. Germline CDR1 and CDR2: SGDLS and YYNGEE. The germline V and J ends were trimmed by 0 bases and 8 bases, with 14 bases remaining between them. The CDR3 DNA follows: TGTGCCAGCAGCGTAGGGCACAGGCAAACGGGCTACACCTTC. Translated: CASSVGHRQTGYTF.

DNA for the CDR3: TGTGCCAGCAGCCGGACGACAGAAAATACGCAGTATTTT. Encoded protein: CASSRTTENTQYF. The genes are TRBV7-9 and TRBJ2-3, with D tentatively TRBD1 (5 bases). The germline CDR1 and CDR2 sequences are SEHNR and FQNEAQ (reference sequence). The CDR3 sequence is 13 residues long. Deletions cut 5 bases from V and 7 bases from J, with 13 bases between.

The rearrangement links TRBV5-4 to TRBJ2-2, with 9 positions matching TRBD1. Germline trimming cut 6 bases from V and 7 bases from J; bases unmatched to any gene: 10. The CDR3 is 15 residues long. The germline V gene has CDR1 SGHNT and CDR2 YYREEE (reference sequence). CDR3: CASINRDRDDGELFF. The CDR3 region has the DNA TGTGCCAGCATAAACCGGGACAGGGACGACGGGGAGCTGTTTTTT.

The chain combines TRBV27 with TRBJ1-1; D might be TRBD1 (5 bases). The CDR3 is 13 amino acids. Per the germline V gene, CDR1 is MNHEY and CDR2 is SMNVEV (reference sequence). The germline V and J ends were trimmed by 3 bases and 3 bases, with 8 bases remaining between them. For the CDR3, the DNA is TGTGCCAGCAGTTTGGGAGGGGACACTGAAGCTTTCTTT. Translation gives CASSLGGDTEAFF.

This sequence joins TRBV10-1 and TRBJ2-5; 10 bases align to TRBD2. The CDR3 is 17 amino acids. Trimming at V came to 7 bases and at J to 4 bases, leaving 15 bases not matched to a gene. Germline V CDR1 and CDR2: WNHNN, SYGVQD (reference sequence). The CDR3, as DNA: TGCGCCAGCACCGATAGACTAGCGGGTTGGGGGGGAGAGACCCAGTACTTC. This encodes CASTDRLAGWGGETQYF.

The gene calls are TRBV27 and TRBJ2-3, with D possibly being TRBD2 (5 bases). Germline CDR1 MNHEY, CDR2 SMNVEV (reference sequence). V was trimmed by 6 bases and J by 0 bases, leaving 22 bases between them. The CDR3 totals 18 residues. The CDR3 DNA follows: TGTGCCAGCAGGTCCCCGGCTAGGACTCGTCGGAGCACAGATACGCAGTATTTT. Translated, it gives CASRSPARTRRSTDTQYF.

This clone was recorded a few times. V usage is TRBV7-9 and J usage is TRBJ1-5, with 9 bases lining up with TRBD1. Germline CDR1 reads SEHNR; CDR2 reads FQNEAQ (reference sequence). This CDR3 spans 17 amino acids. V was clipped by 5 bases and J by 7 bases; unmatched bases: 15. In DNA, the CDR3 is TGTGCCAGCAGCCGAGGGTCCCTACAGGGGGCAGGCCAGCCCCAGCATTTT. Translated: CASSRGSLQGAGQPQHF.

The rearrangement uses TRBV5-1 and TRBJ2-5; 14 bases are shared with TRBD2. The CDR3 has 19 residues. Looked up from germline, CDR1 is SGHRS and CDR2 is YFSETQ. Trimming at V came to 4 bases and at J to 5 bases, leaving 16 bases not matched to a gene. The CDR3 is CASSPSGTSGGPGVETQYF. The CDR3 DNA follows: TGCGCCAGCAGCCCTTCCGGGACTAGCGGGGGCCCCGGGGTGGAGACCCAGTACTTC. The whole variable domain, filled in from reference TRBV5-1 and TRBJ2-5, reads KAGVTQTPRYLIKTRGQQVTLSCSPISGHRSVSWYQQTPGQGLQFLFEYFSETQRNKGNFPGRFSGRQFSNSRSEMNVSTLELGDSALYLCASSPSGTSGGPGVETQYFGPGTRLLVL.

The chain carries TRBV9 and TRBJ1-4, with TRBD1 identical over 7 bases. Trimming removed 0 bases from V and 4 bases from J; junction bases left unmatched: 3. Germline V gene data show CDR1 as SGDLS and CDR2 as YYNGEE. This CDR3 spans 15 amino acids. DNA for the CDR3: TGTGCCAGCAGCGTAGACAGGGGACTTAATGAAAAACTGTTTTTT. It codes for CASSVDRGLNEKLFF.

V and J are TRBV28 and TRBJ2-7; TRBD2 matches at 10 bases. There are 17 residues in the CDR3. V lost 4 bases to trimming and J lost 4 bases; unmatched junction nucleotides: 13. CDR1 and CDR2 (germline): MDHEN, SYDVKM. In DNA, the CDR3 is TGTGCCAGCAGTTACGAGACTAAGCGGGAGGGCCAATACGAGCAGTACTTC. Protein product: CASSYETKREGQYEQYF.

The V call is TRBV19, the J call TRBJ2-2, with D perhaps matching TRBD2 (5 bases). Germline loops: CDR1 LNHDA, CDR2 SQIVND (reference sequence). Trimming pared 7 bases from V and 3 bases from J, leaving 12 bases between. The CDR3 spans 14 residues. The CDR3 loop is CASTEEIYTGELFF. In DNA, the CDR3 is TGTGCCAGTACGGAGGAGATTTACACCGGGGAGCTGTTTTTT.

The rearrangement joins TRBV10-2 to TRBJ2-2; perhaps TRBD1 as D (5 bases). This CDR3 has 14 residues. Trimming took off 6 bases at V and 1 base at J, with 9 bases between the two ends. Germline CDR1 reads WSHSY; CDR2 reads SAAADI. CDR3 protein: CASRTDMNTGELFF. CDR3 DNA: TGCGCCAGCAGGACGGACATGAACACCGGGGAGCTGTTTTTT.

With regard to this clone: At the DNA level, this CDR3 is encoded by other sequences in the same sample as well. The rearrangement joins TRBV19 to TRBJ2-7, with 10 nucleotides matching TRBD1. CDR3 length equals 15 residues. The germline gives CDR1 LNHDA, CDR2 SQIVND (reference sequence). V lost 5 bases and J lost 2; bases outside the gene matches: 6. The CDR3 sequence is CASSPTGTGAYEQYF. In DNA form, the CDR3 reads TGTGCCAGTAGTCCGACCGGGACAGGGGCCTACGAGCAGTACTTC.

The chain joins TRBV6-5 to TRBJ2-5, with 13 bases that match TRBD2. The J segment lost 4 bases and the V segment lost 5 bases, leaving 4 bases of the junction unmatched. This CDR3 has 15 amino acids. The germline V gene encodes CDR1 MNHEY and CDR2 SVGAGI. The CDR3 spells CASSPTSGGVETQYF. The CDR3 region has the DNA TGTGCCAGCAGTCCAACTAGCGGGGGGGTAGAGACCCAGTACTTC.

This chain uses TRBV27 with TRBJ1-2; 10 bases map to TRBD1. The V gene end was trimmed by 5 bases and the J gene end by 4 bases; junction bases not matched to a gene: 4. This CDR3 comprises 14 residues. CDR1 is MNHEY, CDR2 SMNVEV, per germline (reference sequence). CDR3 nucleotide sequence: TGTGCCAGCAGTAGGAGGACAGGGGGCTATGGCTACACCTTC. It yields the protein CASSRRTGGYGYTF.

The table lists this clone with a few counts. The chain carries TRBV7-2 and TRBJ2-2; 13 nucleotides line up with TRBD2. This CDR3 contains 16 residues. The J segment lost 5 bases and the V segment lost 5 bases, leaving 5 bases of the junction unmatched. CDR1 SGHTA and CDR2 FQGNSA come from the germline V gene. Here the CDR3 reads CASSQLAGGRTGELFF. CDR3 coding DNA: TGTGCCAGCAGCCAACTAGCGGGGGGGCGGACCGGGGAGCTGTTTTTT. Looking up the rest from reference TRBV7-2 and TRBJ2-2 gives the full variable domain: GAGVSQSPSNKVTEKGKDVELRCDPISGHTALYWYRQSLGQGLEFLIYFQGNSAPDKSGLPSDRFSAERTGGSVSTLTIQRTQQEDSAVYLCASSQLAGGRTGELFFGEGSRLTVL.